This is a list of T cell receptor beta chains from one sample in a study of T-cell reconstitution after alpha-beta-depleted transplantation in children. A single record per CDR3 protein comes from TCRdb applying MiXCR to the PCR reads. The sample lists hundreds of thousands of distinct CDR3 sequences; roughly 14% were seen once. The sample was PBMCs, taken from the stem cell graft. Every receptor here comes from a human donor who donated a stem cell graft to a child with Fanconi anemia. Each CDR3 is given with its conserved first and last residue. A D gene is named only where the DNA matches it firmly. Clone size appears in some rows only: once, few, many, or a class for an expanded clone.

D | J | V | size | CDR3 | DNA
TRBD1 | TRBJ1-2 | TRBV20-1 | few | CSASPLILQGNYGYTF | TGCAGTGCTAGTCCTCTAATACTACAGGGGAACTATGGCTACACCTTC
NA | TRBJ2-7 | TRBV7-2 | NA | CASSLLPGASYEQYF | TGTGCCAGCAGCTTACTACCGGGGGCCTCCTACGAGCAGTACTTC
NA | TRBJ2-7 | TRBV7-6 | NA | CASSLAHDTAYEQYF | TGTGCCAGCAGCTTAGCTCACGATACAGCCTACGAGCAGTACTTC
NA | TRBJ1-6 | TRBV4-3 | NA | CASSQDQFYNSPLHF | TGCGCCAGCAGCCAAGACCAGTTCTATAATTCACCCCTCCACTTT
NA | TRBJ2-3 | TRBV20-1 | few | CSASSSGHDTQYF | TGCAGTGCTTCGTCCTCGGGACACGATACGCAGTATTTT
NA | TRBJ2-1 | TRBV29-1 | few | CSADDLRKYNEQFF | TGCAGCGCGGATGACCTCCGAAAATACAATGAGCAGTTCTTC
NA | TRBJ1-4 | TRBV6-4 | NA | CASDLIPHRAEKLFF | TGTGCCAGTGACCTTATACCCCACCGAGCTGAAAAACTGTTTTTT
NA | TRBJ2-5 | TRBV6-1 | few | CASSEDITTQTQYF | TGTGCCAGCAGTGAAGATATAACTACTCAGACCCAGTACTTC
TRBD1 | TRBJ1-1 | TRBV29-1 | NA | CSSRTGDTEAFF | TGCAGCTCCCGGACAGGGGACACTGAAGCTTTCTTT
NA | TRBJ2-5 | TRBV18 | many | CASSPRPQETQYF | TGTGCCAGCTCACCAAGGCCACAAGAGACCCAGTACTTC
NA | TRBJ1-6 | TRBV6-2/TRBV6-3 | many | CASSLVNSPLHF | TGTGCCAGCAGTCTGGTGAACTCACCCCTCCACTTT
NA | TRBJ2-1 | TRBV18 | NA | CASSLNRDKLSNEQFF | TGTGCCAGCTCACTGAACCGGGACAAATTGAGCAATGAGCAGTTCTTC
TRBD2 | TRBJ2-5 | TRBV6-5 | NA | CASSYPGGGPTQYF | TGTGCCAGCAGTTACCCCGGGGGGGGACCCACCCAGTACTTC
TRBD2 | TRBJ2-7 | TRBV9 | many | CASGPSGGAQEQYF | TGTGCCAGCGGCCCTAGCGGGGGGGCGCAAGAGCAGTACTTC
NA | TRBJ1-2 | TRBV7-9 | few | CASSNVNYYGYTF | TGTGCCAGCAGCAATGTAAACTACTATGGCTACACCTTC
NA | TRBJ2-6 | TRBV5-1 | NA | CASSLDAGRKSGANVLTF | TGCGCCAGCAGCTTGGACGCAGGAAGGAAATCTGGGGCCAACGTCCTGACTTTC
NA | TRBJ2-7 | TRBV2 | NA | CASSDIRDIYEQYF | TGTGCCAGCAGTGACATCCGGGACATCTACGAGCAGTACTTC
TRBD2 | TRBJ2-2 | TRBV12-3/TRBV12-4 | NA | CASSRGASGNTGELFF | TGTGCCAGCTCCCGCGGGGCTAGCGGGAACACCGGGGAGCTGTTTTTT
NA | TRBJ2-1 | TRBV12-3/TRBV12-4 | many | CASSRGGGWNEQFF | TGTGCCAGCAGTAGGGGTGGGGGATGGAATGAGCAGTTCTTC
NA | TRBJ2-5 | TRBV11-3 | NA | CASSSSQTETQYF | TGTGCCAGCAGCTCATCCCAAACCGAGACCCAGTACTTC
TRBD1 | TRBJ2-5 | TRBV12-5 | many | CASTGGRETQYF | TGTGCTAGTACAGGGGGTAGGGAGACCCAGTACTTC
NA | TRBJ1-6 | TRBV6-6 | few | CASSYAPDSPLHF | TGTGCCAGCAGTTACGCCCCGGATTCACCCCTCCACTTT
NA | TRBJ1-1 | TRBV20-1 | few | CSARSTPTEAFF | TGCAGTGCTAGATCGACACCCACTGAAGCTTTCTTT
NA | TRBJ2-3 | TRBV7-2 | NA | CASSLASGADTQYF | TGTGCCAGCAGTTTAGCGTCAGGGGCGGATACGCAGTATTTT
NA | TRBJ1-2 | TRBV7-8 | NA | CASSLRAGGNSNYGYTF | TGTGCCAGCAGCCTTAGGGCGGGGGGTAATTCTAACTATGGCTACACCTTC
NA | TRBJ1-1 | TRBV5-1 | many | CASSVQGEGTEAFF | TGCGCCAGCAGCGTTCAGGGTGAAGGCACTGAAGCTTTCTTT
NA | TRBJ2-3 | TRBV28 | NA | CAGGFTGGSDTQYF | TGTGCCGGAGGGTTTACGGGGGGCTCAGATACGCAGTATTTT
NA | TRBJ1-2 | TRBV30 | NA | CAWQGSYGYTF | TGTGCCTGGCAGGGATCCTATGGCTACACCTTC